This T cell receptor (beta chain) is from a study of blood T cell repertoires in COVID-19. Recovered status applied to Cohort 3 donors who had two consecutive negative PCRs. It also applied to those with clearance or with symptom resolution. This CDR3 has 15 amino acids. Germline CDR1 is KGHSH and CDR2 is LQKENI. Trimming cost V 0 bases and J 6 bases, with 14 bases left between them. Here immunoSEQ multiplex PCR was the method, and the copy in TCRdb shows in-frame clones only, minus some. The table has approximately 210,000 clones, about nine tenths seen once. This chain links TRBV18 with TRBJ1-2; no reliable D call. This TCR was sampled from a woman under 40 who had recovered from COVID-19. Sequencing was performed on PBMCs or T cells enriched from blood (not recorded which). The CDR3 sequence: CASSPPAREGDGYTF. CDR3 coding DNA: TGTGCCAGCTCACCACCAGCAAGGGAGGGAGATGGCTACACCTTC.